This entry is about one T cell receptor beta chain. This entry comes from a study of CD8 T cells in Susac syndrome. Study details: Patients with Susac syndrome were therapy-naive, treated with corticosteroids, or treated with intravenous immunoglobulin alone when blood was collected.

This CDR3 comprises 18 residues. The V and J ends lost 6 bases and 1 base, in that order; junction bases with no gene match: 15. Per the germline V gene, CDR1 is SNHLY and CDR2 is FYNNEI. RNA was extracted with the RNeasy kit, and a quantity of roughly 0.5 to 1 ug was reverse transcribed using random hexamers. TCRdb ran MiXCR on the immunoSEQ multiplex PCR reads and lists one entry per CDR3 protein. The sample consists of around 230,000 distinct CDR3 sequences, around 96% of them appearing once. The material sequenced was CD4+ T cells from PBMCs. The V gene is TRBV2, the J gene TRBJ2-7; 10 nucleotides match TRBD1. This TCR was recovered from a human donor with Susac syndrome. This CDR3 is CASSYHPRDRGGSYEQYF. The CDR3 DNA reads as TGTGCCAGCAGCTACCACCCCCGGGACAGGGGAGGATCCTACGAGCAGTACTTC. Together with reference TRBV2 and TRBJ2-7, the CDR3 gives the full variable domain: EPEVTQTPSHQVTQMGQEVILRCVPISNHLYFYWYRQILGQKVEFLVSFYNNEISEKSEIFDDQFSVERPDGSNFTLKIRSTKLEDSAMYFCASSYHPRDRGGSYEQYFGPGTRLTVT.